This TCR beta chain came from a study of T cell repertoires in ileal Crohn's disease. Study summary: Around 40% were active smokers at surgery; median disease duration was approximately 8.5 years. About half received postoperative treatment, some ten with thiopurines and around 18 anti-TNF. Study-level points and caveats: High-frequency clones were more common in sorted CD8 than CD4 cells. Clonal expansions were more frequent in active smokers than non-smokers at surgery.

Libraries were prepared by immunoSEQ multiplex PCR; TCRdb keeps only in-frame clonotypes and omits some of them. The table shows several thousand clones, with 75% to 85% occurring only once. Regarding this clone: Its antigen is still unknown.

The receptor comes from an adult with Crohn's disease. Source material: ileal tissue.

CDR3 nucleotide sequence: TGCGCCAGCAGCTTGGTACAGATGAACACTGAAGCTTTCTTT. Translated, it gives CASSLVQMNTEAFF. The genes are TRBV5-1 and TRBJ1-1; D is unresolved. In germline, CDR1 is SGHRS, CDR2 YFSETQ. V was clipped by 0 bases and J by 0 bases, with 6 bases between them. This CDR3 has 14 residues.